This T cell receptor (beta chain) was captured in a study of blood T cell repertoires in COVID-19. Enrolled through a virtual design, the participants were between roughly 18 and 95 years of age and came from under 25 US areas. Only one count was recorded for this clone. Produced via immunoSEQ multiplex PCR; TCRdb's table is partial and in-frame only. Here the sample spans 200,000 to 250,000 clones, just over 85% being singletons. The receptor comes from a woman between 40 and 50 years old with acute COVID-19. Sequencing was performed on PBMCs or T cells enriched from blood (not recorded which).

In DNA form, the CDR3 reads TGTGCCAGCAGCTTTTCCGACAGGAGGTATGGCTACACCTTC. As protein: CASSFSDRRYGYTF. The chain carries TRBV11-3 and TRBJ1-2, with TRBD1 as a possible D gene (6 bases). V lost 3 bases and J lost 5, with 13 bases in between. Germline V gene lookup returns CDR1 SGHNT and CDR2 YENEEA. CDR3 length equals 14 residues.